The clone carrying this T cell receptor beta chain showed up just a few times. Its antigen is unknown. The ends were cut back, 2 bases at V and 2 bases at J, with 10 bases in the middle. The CDR3 consists of 14 residues. In germline, CDR1 is MNHEY, CDR2 SVGAGI. The source of the sample is a study of early T cells in non-severe SARS-CoV-2 infection. Study at large: It was bulk RNA from unsorted whole blood that was sequenced, and the chains were unpaired. Study conclusions and caveats: Sequences matched to VDJdb favored anti-spike CD8 responses, while private and CD4 specificities were missed.

TCRdb reprocessed the 5' RACE reads via MiXCR and lists one record per CDR3 protein. Found here are more than 50,000 distinct CDR3 sequences, 9.5% to 15% of them singletons; the top ten hold approximately 9.8%. The chain carries TRBV6-5 and TRBJ2-7; D is perhaps TRBD1 (6 bases). The TCR sequence derives from an adult who was a healthcare worker with PCR-confirmed SARS-CoV-2 infection or an uninfected control (not recorded which). Specimen: whole blood. CDR3 residues: CASSYPTGTYEQYF. In nucleotides, the CDR3 is TGTGCCAGCAGTTACCCGACAGGAACCTACGAGCAGTACTTC.